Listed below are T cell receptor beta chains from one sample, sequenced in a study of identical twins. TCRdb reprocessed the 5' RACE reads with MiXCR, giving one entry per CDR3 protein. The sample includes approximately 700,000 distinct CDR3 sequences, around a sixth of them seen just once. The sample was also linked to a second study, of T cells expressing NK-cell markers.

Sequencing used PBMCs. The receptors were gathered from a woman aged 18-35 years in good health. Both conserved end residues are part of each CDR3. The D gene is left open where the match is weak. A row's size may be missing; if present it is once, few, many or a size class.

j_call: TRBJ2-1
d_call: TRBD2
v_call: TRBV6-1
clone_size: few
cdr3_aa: CASKLTSRREQFF
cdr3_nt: TGTGCCAGCAAACTGACTAGCCGTCGTGAGCAGTTCTTC

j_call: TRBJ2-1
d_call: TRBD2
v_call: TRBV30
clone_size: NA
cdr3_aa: CAWSGLAGNQNEQFF
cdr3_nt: TGTGCCTGGAGTGGCCTAGCGGGAAATCAGAATGAGCAGTTCTTC

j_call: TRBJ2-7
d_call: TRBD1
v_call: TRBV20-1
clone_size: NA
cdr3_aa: CSAPSPDRVYNEQYF
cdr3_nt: TGCAGTGCGCCAAGTCCGGACAGGGTGTATAACGAGCAGTACTTC

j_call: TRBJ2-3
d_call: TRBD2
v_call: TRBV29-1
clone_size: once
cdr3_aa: CSVALAGGADTQYF
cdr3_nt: TGCAGCGTCGCGCTAGCGGGGGGGGCAGATACGCAGTATTTT

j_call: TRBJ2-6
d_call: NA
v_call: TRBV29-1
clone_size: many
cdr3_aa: CSVGNYSGANVLTF
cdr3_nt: TGCAGCGTTGGGAATTACTCTGGGGCCAACGTCCTGACTTTC

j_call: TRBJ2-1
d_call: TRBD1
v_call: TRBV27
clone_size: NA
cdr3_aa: CASSLNRGTGEQFF
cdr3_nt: TGTGCCAGCAGTTTGAACAGGGGGACTGGTGAGCAGTTCTTC

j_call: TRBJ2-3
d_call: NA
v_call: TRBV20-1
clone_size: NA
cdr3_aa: CSALRGETDTQYF
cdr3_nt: TGCAGTGCTCTCCGCGGGGAGACAGATACGCAGTATTTT

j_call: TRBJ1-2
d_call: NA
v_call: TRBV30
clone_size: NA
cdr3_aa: CAWSDAGPNYGYTF
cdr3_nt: TGTGCCTGGAGCGATGCCGGCCCGAACTATGGCTACACCTTC

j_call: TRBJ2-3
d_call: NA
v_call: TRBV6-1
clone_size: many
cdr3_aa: CASSTLTDTQYF
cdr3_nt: TGTGCCAGCAGTACCCTCACAGATACGCAGTATTTT

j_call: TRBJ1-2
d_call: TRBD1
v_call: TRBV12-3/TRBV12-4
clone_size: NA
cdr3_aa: CACSSPTSRQGKGNYGYTF
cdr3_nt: TGTGCCTGCAGTTCCCCTACCTCAAGACAGGGTAAGGGGAACTATGGCTACACCTTC

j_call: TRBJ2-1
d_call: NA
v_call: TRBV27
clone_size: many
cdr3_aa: CASAGDGTYNEQFF
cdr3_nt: TGTGCCAGCGCCGGGGACGGGACCTACAATGAGCAGTTCTTC

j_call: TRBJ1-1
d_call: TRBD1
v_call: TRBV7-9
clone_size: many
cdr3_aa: CASIPTTGGAFF
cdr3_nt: TGTGCCAGCATCCCAACAACAGGGGGGGCTTTCTTT

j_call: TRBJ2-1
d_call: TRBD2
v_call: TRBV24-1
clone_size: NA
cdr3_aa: CATSDNRGGGYNEQFF
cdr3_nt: TGTGCCACCAGTGACAACCGGGGGGGCGGGTACAATGAGCAGTTCTTC

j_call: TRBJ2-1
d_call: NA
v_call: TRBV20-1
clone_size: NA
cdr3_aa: CSATLPAGRLYNEQFF
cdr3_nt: TGCAGTGCTACCCTACCCGCGGGGCGTCTCTACAATGAGCAGTTCTTC

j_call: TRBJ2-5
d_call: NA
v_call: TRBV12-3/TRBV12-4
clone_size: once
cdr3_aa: CASSLAFGGGGGETQYF
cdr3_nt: TGTGCCAGCAGTTTAGCCTTTGGAGGGGGCGGTGGAGAGACCCAGTACTTC

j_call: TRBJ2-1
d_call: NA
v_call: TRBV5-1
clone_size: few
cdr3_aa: CASSSVGGSSNEQFF
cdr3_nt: TGCGCCAGCAGCTCCGTCGGTGGGAGTAGCAATGAGCAGTTCTTC

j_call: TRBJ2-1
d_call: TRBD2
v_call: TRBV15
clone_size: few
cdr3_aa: CATSVAGGNEQFF
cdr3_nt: TGTGCCACCAGCGTAGCGGGAGGGAATGAGCAGTTCTTC

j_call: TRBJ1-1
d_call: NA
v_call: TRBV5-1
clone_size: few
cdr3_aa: CASSLLSQDLGTEAFF
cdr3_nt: TGCGCCAGCAGCTTATTGTCACAGGACCTCGGCACTGAAGCTTTCTTT